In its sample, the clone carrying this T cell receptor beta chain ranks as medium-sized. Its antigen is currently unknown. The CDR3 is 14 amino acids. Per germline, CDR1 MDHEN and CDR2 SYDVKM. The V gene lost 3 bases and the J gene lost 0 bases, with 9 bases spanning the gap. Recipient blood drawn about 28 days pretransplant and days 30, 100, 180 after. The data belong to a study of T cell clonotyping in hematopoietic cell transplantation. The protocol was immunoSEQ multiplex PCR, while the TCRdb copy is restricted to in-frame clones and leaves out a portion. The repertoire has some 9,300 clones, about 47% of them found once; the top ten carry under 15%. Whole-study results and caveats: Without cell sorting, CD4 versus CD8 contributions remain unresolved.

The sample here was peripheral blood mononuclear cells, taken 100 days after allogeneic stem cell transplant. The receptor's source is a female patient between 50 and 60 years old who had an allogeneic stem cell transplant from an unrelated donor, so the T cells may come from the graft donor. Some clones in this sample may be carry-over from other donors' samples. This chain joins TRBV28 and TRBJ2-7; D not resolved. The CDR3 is CASSLHPTSYEQYF. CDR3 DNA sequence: TGTGCCAGCAGTTTGCACCCCACCTCCTACGAGCAGTACTTC.